Below are 7 T cell receptor beta chains sequenced from a single sample in a study. Each CDR3 protein gets one entry after TCRdb re-called the RT-PCR reads with MiXCR. In the table there are more than 550,000 distinct CDR3 sequences, 13% to 15% of which are singletons. Specimen: memory CD4+ T cells from blood. The receptors originated from a female donor in good health, serving as a healthy control.

This clonotype was picked up a small number of times. The rearrangement uses TRBV7-8 and TRBJ1-4, with D hard to call. The germline V gene has CDR1 SGHVS and CDR2 FQNEAQ. Between the trimmed V and J ends, which lost 1 base and 0 bases, there was a span of 9 bases. This CDR3 is 16 amino acids long. CDR3 amino acids: CASSLGAGATNEKLFF. The DNA for the CDR3 is TGTGCCAGCAGCTTAGGGGCAGGAGCAACTAATGAAAAACTGTTTTTT.

This clonotype was seen more than once but under ten times. The chain has TRBV7-2 and TRBJ2-5; 9 bases match TRBD1. CDR1 SGHTA and CDR2 FQGNSA come from the germline V gene. With 3 bases clipped from V and 5 bases from J, the junction kept 10 bases outside the gene matches. The CDR3 length is 16 residues. As DNA, the CDR3 is TGTGCCAGCAGCTTTACAGGGGGCTTTGGATTGGAGACCCAGTACTTC. Protein: CASSFTGGFGLETQYF.

In its sample, this clonotype was seen many times. This rearrangement joins TRBV6-5 to TRBJ2-7, with 11 bases that match TRBD2. Germline lookup yields CDR1 MNHEY and CDR2 SVGAGI. V gave up 6 bases and J gave up 6 bases; unmatched junction bases: 7. The CDR3 is made up of 14 amino acids. CDR3 region: CASRGSGRAGEQYF. DNA for the CDR3: TGTGCCAGCAGAGGTAGCGGGAGGGCCGGCGAGCAGTACTTC.

To note about this clonotype: At one end, the junction sequence differs from germline, possibly due to a read error. The rearrangement uses TRBV2 and TRBJ1-2; 7 bases are a match to TRBD1. The CDR3 runs to 12 residues. Germline CDR1 is SNHLY and CDR2 is FYNNEI. This chain's CDR3 is CARSRLTGYLLF. CDR3 nucleotide sequence: TGTGCCAGAAGTCGGTTGACAGGGTACCTACTCTTC.

This clonotype was seen a handful of times. The rearrangement links TRBV29-1 to TRBJ2-7, with 9 bases identical to TRBD1. V shed 6 bases and J 7 bases; nucleotides not matched to a gene: 7. Germline V lookup: CDR1 SQVTM, CDR2 ANQGSEA. CDR3 size: 12 residues. The CDR3 sequence: CSVKGTGWEQYF. CDR3 sequence (DNA): TGCAGCGTCAAGGGGACAGGGTGGGAGCAGTACTTC.

This clonotype came up many times. The V and J genes are TRBV7-2 and TRBJ2-5; D is perhaps TRBD1 or TRBD2 (6 bases each). CDR3 length: 15 amino acids. Germline V gene lookup returns CDR1 SGHTA and CDR2 FQGNSA. The V and J ends lost 6 bases and 4 bases respectively, with 18 bases between them. For the CDR3, the DNA is TGTGCCAGCAGTGTAATGGGGGGCGGGCGAGAGACCCAGTACTTC. Amino acids: CASSVMGGGRETQYF.

The rearrangement uses TRBV18 and TRBJ2-3; 8 bases line up with TRBD1. There are 15 residues in the CDR3. Losses at the gene ends were 4 bases for V and 5 bases for J; bases not matched to a gene: 8. The V gene's germline CDR1 is KGHSH and CDR2 LQKENI. CDR3 coding DNA: TGTGCCAGCTCACTGTCCCGGGACAGGAAAGATACGCAGTATTTT. Protein sequence: CASSLSRDRKDTQYF. The full variable domain, in which reference TRBV18 and TRBJ2-3 provide the parts outside the CDR3, is NAGVMQNPRHLVRRRGQEARLRCSPMKGHSHVYWYRQLPEEGLKFMVYLQKENIIDESGMPKERFSAEFPKEGPSILRIQQVVRGDSAAYFCASSLSRDRKDTQYFGPGTRLTVL.